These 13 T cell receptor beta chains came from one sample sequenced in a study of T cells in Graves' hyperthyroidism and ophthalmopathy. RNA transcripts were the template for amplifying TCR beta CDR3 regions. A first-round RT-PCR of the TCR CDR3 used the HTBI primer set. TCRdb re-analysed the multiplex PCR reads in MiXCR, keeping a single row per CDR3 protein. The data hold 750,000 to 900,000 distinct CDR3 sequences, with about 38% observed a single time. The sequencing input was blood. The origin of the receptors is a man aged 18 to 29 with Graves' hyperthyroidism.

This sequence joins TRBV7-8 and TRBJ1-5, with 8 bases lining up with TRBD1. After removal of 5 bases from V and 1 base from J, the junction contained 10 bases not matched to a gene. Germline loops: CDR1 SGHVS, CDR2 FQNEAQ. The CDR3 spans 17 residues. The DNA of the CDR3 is TGTGCCAGCAGCGTGGGGACAGGCAGTACCAGCAATCAGCCCCAGCATTTT. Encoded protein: CASSVGTGSTSNQPQHF. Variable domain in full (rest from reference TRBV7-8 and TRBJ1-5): GAGVSQSPRYKVAKRGQDVALRCDPISGHVSLFWYQQALGQGPEFLTYFQNEAQLDKSGLPSDRFFAERPEGSVSTLKIQRTQQEDSAVYLCASSVGTGSTSNQPQHFGDGTRLSIL.

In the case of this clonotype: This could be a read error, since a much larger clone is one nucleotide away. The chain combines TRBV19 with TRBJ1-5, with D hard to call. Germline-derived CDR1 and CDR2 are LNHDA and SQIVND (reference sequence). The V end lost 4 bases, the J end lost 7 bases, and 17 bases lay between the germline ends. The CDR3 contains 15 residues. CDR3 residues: CASSKGGRVEQPQHF. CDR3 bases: TGTGCCAGTAGTAAGGGCGGGCGGGTCGAACAGCCCCAGCATTTT.

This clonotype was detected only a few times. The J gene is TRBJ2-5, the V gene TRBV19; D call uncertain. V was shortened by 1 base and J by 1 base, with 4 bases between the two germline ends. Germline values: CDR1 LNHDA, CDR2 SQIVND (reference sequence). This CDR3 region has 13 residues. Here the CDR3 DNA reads TGTGCCAGTAGTATAGCTACCCAAGAGACCCAGTACTTC. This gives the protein CASSIATQETQYF.

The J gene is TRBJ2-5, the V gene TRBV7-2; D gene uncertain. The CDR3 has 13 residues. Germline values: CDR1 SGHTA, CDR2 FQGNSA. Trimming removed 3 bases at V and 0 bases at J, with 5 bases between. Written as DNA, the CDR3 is TGTGCCAGCAGCTTTGTCCACCAAGAGACCCAGTACTTC. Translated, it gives CASSFVHQETQYF. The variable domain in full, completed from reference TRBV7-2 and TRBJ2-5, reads GAGVSQSPSNKVTEKGKDVELRCDPISGHTALYWYRQSLGQGLEFLIYFQGNSAPDKSGLPSDRFSAERTGGSVSTLTIQRTQQEDSAVYLCASSFVHQETQYFGPGTRLLVL.

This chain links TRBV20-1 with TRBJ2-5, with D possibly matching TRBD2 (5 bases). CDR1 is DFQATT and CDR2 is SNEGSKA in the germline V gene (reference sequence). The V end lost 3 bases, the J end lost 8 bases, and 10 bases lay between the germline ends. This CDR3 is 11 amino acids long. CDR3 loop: CSARRAGTQYF. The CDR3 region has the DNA TGCAGTGCTAGGAGGGCAGGAACCCAGTACTTC.

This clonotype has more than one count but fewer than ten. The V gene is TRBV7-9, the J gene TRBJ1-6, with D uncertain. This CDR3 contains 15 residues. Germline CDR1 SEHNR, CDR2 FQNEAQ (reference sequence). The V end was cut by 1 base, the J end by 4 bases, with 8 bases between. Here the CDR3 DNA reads TGTGCCAGCAGCTTAGGGGCGGAATATAATTCACCCCTCCACTTT. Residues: CASSLGAEYNSPLHF.

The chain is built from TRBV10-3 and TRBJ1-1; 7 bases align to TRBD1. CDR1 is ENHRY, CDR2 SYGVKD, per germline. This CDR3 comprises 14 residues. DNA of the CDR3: TGTGCTAGACTCCCGGGGACAGCGAACACTGAAGCTTTCTTT. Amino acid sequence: CARLPGTANTEAFF.

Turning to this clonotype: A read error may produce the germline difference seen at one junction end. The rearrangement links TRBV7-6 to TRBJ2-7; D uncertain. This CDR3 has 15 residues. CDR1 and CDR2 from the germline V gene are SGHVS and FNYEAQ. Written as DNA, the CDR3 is TGTGCTAGCAGCTTAAGCCTGGGGTCTGCCTACGAGCAGTACTTC. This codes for CASSLSLGSAYEQYF.

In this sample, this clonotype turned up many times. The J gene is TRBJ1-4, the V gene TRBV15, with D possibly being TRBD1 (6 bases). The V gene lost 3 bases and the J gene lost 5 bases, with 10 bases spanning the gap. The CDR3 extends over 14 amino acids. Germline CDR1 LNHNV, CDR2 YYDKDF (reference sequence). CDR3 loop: CATSRDRGNEKLFF. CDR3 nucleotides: TGTGCCACCAGCAGGGACAGAGGGAATGAAAAACTGTTTTTT.

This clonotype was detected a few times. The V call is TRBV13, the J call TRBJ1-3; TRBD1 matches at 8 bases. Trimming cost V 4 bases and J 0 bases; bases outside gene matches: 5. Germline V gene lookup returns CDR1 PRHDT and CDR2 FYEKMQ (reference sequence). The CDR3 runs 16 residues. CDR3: CASSSRGLSSGNTIYF. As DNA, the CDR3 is TGTGCCAGCAGCTCCAGGGGGCTTAGCTCTGGAAACACCATATATTTT.

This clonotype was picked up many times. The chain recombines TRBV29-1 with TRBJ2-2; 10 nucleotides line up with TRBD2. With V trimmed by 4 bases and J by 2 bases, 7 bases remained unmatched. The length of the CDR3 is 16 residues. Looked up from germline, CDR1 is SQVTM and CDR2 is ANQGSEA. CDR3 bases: TGCAGCGTTGGGACTAGCGGAAAACTTAACACCGGGGAGCTGTTTTTT. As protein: CSVGTSGKLNTGELFF.

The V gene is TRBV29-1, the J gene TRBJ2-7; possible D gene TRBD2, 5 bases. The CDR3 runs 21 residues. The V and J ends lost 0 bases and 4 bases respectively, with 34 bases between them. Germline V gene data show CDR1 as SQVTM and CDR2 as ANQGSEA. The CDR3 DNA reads TGCAGCGTTGAAGATGGATCCTCCGACCCAACTCAACTGGCGGGCCCGTACGAGCAGTACTTC. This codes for CSVEDGSSDPTQLAGPYEQYF.

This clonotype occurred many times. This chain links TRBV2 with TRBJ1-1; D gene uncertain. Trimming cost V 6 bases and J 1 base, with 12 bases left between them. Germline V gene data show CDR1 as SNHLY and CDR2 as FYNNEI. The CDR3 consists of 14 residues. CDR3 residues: CASRAGSSNTEAFF. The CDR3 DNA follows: TGTGCCAGCAGGGCCGGATCGTCGAACACTGAAGCTTTCTTT.